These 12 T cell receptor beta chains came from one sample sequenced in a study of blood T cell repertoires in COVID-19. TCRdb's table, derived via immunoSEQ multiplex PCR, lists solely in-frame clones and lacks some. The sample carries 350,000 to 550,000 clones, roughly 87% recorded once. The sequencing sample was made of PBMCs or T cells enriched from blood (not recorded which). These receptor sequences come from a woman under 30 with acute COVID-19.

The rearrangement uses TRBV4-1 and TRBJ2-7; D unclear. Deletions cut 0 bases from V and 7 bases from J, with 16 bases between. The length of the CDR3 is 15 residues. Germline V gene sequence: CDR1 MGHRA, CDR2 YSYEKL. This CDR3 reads CASSQEGSGFDEQYF. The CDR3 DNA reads TGCGCCAGCAGCCAAGAGGGTTCCGGGTTCGATGAGCAGTACTTC.

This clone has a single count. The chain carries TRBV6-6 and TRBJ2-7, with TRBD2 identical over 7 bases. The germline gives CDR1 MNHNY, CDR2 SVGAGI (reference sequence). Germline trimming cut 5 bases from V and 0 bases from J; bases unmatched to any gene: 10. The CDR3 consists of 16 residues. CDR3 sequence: CASSRTGGGISYEQYF. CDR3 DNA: TGTGCCAGCAGTCGGACGGGAGGAGGGATCTCCTACGAGCAGTACTTC.

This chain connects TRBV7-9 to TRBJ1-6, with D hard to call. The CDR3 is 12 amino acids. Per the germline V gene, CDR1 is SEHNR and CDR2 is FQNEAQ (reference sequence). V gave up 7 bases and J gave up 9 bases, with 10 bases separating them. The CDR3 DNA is TGTGCCAGCACCTCCCCGGGTTCACCCCTCCACTTT. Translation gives CASTSPGSPLHF. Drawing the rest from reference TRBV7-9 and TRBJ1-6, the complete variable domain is DTGVSQNPRHKITKRGQNVTFRCDPISEHNRLYWYRQTLGQGPEFLTYFQNEAQLEKSRLLSDRFSAERPKGSFSTLEIQRTEQGDSAMYLCASTSPGSPLHFGNGTRLTVT.

The CDR3 protein is CASNPQASYEQYF. CDR3 DNA: TGTGCCAGCAACCCACAGGCCTCCTACGAGCAGTACTTC. The gene calls are TRBV2 and TRBJ2-7; maybe TRBD1 (5 bases). Trimming stripped 7 bases from V and 0 bases from J, with 10 bases between. The germline CDR1 and CDR2 sequences are SNHLY and FYNNEI. The CDR3 runs to 13 residues. Together with reference TRBV2 and TRBJ2-7, the CDR3 gives the full variable domain: EPEVTQTPSHQVTQMGQEVILRCVPISNHLYFYWYRQILGQKVEFLVSFYNNEISEKSEIFDDQFSVERPDGSNFTLKIRSTKLEDSAMYFCASNPQASYEQYFGPGTRLTVT.

For the CDR3, the DNA is TGTGCCAGCAGCCCAGGACAATATCAGCCCCAGCATTTT. This translates into CASSPGQYQPQHF. The chain joins TRBV7-9 to TRBJ1-5, with D maybe TRBD1 (5 bases). Germline-derived CDR1 and CDR2 are SEHNR and FQNEAQ (reference sequence). V was pared by 5 bases and J by 5 bases, with 10 bases between. This CDR3 contains 13 residues. The whole variable domain, remainder taken from reference TRBV7-9 and TRBJ1-5, is DTGVSQNPRHKITKRGQNVTFRCDPISEHNRLYWYRQTLGQGPEFLTYFQNEAQLEKSRLLSDRFSAERPKGSFSTLEIQRTEQGDSAMYLCASSPGQYQPQHFGDGTRLSIL.

The CDR3 bases are TGTGCCAGCAGCTTAGGACCAGGGTACCAAGAGACCCAGTACTTC. Its translation is CASSLGPGYQETQYF. The chain employs TRBV11-2 and TRBJ2-5; TRBD1 is a possible D gene (5 bases). Trimming removed 1 base at V and 0 bases at J, with 9 bases between. The CDR3 runs 15 residues. Germline V gene lookup returns CDR1 SGHAT and CDR2 FQNNGV.

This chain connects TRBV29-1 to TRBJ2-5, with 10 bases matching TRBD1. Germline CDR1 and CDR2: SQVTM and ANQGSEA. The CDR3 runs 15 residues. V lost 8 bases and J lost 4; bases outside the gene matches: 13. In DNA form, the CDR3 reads TGCAGCTCCTGGGACAGGGGAATTAGTTTAGAGACCCAGTACTTC. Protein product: CSSWDRGISLETQYF.

The CDR3 DNA reads TGTGCCAGCAGCCGCGACTATCCCTACGAGCAGTACTTC. This sequence encodes CASSRDYPYEQYF. The V gene is TRBV6-5, the J gene TRBJ2-7; weak D call: TRBD2 (5 bases). From germline, CDR1 is MNHEY and CDR2 SVGAGI. V was shortened by 6 bases and J by 2 bases, with 11 bases between the two germline ends. CDR3 length: 13 amino acids.

As DNA, the CDR3 is TGTGCCAGCAGTTTCCAGGGGGCTGGCTATGGCTACACCTTC. This sequence encodes CASSFQGAGYGYTF. The gene calls are TRBV27 and TRBJ1-2; 8 positions agree with TRBD1. Looked up from germline, CDR1 is MNHEY and CDR2 is SMNVEV (reference sequence). The CDR3 covers 14 residues. The ends lost 3 bases at V and 4 bases at J; junction bases unmatched: 4.

The CDR3 region is CASSLDSSGPSGANVLTF. CDR3 DNA sequence: TGTGCCAGCAGCTTAGATTCCAGCGGGCCCTCTGGGGCCAACGTCCTGACTTTC. This rearrangement joins TRBV13 to TRBJ2-6, with D possibly TRBD2 on 6 matching bases. The CDR3 sequence is 18 residues long. In germline, CDR1 is PRHDT, CDR2 FYEKMQ (reference sequence). V was clipped by 1 base and J by 0 bases, with 13 bases between them.

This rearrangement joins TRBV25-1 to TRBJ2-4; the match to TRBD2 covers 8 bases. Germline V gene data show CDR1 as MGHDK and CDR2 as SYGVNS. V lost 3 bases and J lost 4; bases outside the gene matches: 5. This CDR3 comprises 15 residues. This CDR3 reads CASSELTGGKNIQYF. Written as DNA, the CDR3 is TGTGCCAGCAGTGAGCTAACGGGAGGGAAAAACATTCAGTACTTC.

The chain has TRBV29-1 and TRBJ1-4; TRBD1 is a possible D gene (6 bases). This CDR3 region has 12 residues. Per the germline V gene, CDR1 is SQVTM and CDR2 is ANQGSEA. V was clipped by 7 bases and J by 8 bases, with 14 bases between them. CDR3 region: CSATGSEEKLFF. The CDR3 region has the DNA TGCAGCGCTACAGGGTCAGAAGAAAAACTGTTTTTT.